The 5 T cell receptor beta chains given below trace back to one sample, sequenced in a study of T cell clonality in common variable immunodeficiency. Profiling relied on immunoSEQ multiplex PCR, and the TCRdb table lists in-frame clones only, not all of them. The sample offers tens of thousands of clones and no singletons, the top ten holding approximately 5.4%. Sequencing input: peripheral blood mononuclear cells. These receptors were collected from a person aged 18 to 75 in good health.

This clone was picked up many times. The sequenced part of the CDR3 DNA is TGCGCCAGCAGCTTGGAGGCTAGCGGGAGTTACGAG. It codes for CASSLEASGSYE. The complete CDR3 reads CASSLEASGSYEQYF. The rearrangement uses TRBV5-1 and TRBJ2-7; 10 bases are shared with TRBD2. The read terminates 3 residues ahead of where the CDR3 ends, so the germline J gene completes it. The CDR3 totals 15 residues. The V segment lost 0 bases and the J segment 4 bases; nucleotides outside the gene matches: 4. Germline V gives CDR1 SGHRS, CDR2 YFSETQ.

This clone has ten or more counts. The CDR3 is cut off 3 residues early in the read; its end comes from the germline J gene. The V call is TRBV7-2, the J call TRBJ2-7; D tentatively reads TRBD1 or TRBD2 (6 bases each). Germline V CDR1 and CDR2: SGHTA, FQGNSA. The V end lost 5 bases, the J end lost 4 bases, and 18 bases lay between the germline ends. This CDR3 spans 15 amino acids. This CDR3 reads CASSPGGSGAYEQYF. Partial CDR3 DNA: TGTGCCAGCAGCCCAGGAGGGTCAGGGGCATACGAG.

This clone was counted at least ten times. Read sequence stops 3 residues before the CDR3 end, and the germline J gene provides the missing end. The genes are TRBV7-3 and TRBJ2-1; 9 bases match TRBD2. The ends lost 1 base at V and 0 bases at J; junction bases unmatched: 19. The CDR3 is made up of 22 amino acids. Germline CDR1 and CDR2: SGHTA and FQGTGA. This chain's CDR3 is CASSLRGQREVTQASSYNEQFF. The CDR3 bases that were read are TGTGCCAGCAGCTTAAGGGGCCAGCGGGAGGTCACCCAAGCGAGCTCCTACAATGAG.

This clone has ten or more counts. The CDR3 end lies 3 residues beyond the end of the read and is filled in from the germline J gene. V is TRBV5-4 and J is TRBJ2-5; 10 bases map to TRBD2. With V trimmed by 4 bases and J by 2 bases, 2 bases remained unmatched. The CDR3 consists of 14 residues. From germline, CDR1 is SGHNT and CDR2 YYREEE (reference sequence). Incomplete CDR3 DNA: TGTGCCAGCAGCGAGGGACTAGCGCAAGAGACC. Amino acids: CASSEGLAQET. The whole CDR3 is CASSEGLAQETQYF.

In this sample, this clone turned up many times. The CDR3 extends 3 residues past the end of the read, so its final part is completed from the germline J gene. The rearrangement joins TRBV7-2 to TRBJ2-3; TRBD1 might be the D (6 bases). The length of the CDR3 is 15 residues. Germline V gives CDR1 SGHTA, CDR2 FQGNSA. V lost 1 base and J lost 0, with 8 bases in between. The part of the CDR3 DNA that was read is TGTGCCAGCAGCTTAGGGGGGCTGAGCACAGATACG. Translation: CASSLGGLSTDT. In full, the CDR3 reads CASSLGGLSTDTQYF.